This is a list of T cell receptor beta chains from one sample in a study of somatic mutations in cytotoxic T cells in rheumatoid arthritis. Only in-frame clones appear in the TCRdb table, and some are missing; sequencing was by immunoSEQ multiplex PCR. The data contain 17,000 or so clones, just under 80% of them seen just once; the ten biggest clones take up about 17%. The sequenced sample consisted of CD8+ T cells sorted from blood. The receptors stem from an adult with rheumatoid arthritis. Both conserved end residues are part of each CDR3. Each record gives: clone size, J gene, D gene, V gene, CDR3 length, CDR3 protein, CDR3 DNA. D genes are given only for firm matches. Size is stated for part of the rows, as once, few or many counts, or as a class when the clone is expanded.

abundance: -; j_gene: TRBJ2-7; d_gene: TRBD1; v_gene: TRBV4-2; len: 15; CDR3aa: CASSQGDRTSYEQYF; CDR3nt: TGTGCCAGCAGCCAAGGGGACAGGACCTCCTACGAGCAGTACTTC
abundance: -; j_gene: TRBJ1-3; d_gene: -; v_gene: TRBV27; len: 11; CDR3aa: CASGSGNTIYF; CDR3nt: TGTGCCAGCGGCTCTGGAAACACCATATATTTT
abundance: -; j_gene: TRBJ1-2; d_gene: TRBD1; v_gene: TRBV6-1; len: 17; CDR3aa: CASSALGDRAPLYGYTF; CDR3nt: TGTGCCAGCAGTGCATTAGGGGACAGGGCCCCCCTCTATGGCTACACCTTC
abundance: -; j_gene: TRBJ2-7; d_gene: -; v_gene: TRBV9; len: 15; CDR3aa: CASSVATRESYEQYF; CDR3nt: TGTGCCAGCAGCGTAGCTACCCGGGAATCCTACGAGCAGTACTTC
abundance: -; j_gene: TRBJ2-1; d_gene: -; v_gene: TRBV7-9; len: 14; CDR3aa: CASSLGSRNNEQFF; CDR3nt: TGTGCCAGCAGCTTAGGGTCTCGTAACAATGAGCAGTTCTTC
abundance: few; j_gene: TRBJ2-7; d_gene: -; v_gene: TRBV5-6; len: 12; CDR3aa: CASSLSQNEQYF; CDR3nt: TGTGCCAGCAGCTTATCCCAAAACGAGCAGTACTTC
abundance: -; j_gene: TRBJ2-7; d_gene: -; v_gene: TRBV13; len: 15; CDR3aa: CASSLGTLGLYEQYF; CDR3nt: TGTGCCAGCAGCTTGGGGACATTGGGGCTCTACGAGCAGTACTTC
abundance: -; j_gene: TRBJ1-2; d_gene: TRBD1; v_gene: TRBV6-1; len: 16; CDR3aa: CASSAGTVFSNYGYTF; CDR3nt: TGTGCCAGCAGTGCCGGGACAGTCTTCTCTAACTATGGCTACACCTTC
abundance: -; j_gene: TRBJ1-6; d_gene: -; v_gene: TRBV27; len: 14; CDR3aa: CASTPGGGNSPLHF; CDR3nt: TGTGCCAGCACCCCGGGAGGCGGGAATTCACCCCTCCACTTT
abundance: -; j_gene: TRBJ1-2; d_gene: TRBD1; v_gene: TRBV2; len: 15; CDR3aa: CASRGTGRARYGYTF; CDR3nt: TGTGCCAGCAGGGGGACAGGGCGAGCTCGGTATGGCTACACCTTC
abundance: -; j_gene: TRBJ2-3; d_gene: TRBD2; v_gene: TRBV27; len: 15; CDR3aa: CASATSGGIADTQYF; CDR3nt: TGTGCCAGCGCGACTAGCGGGGGTATCGCAGATACGCAGTATTTT
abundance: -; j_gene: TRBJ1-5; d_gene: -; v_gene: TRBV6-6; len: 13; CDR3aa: CASSYSERQPQHF; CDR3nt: TGTGCCAGCAGTTACTCGGAACGTCAGCCCCAGCATTTT
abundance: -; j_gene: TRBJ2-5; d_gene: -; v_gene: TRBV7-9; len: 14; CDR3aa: CASSPRTAQETQYF; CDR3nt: TGTGCCAGCAGCCCTCGGACAGCTCAAGAGACCCAGTACTTC
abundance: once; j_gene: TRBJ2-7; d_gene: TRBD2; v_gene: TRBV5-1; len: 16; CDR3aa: CASSPAGVGGGHEQYF; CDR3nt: TGCGCCAGCAGCCCAGCGGGGGTCGGGGGCGGACACGAGCAGTACTTC
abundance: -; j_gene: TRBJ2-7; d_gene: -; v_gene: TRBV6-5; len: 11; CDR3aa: CASSYRYEQYF; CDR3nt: TGTGCCAGCAGTTACCGTTACGAGCAGTACTTC
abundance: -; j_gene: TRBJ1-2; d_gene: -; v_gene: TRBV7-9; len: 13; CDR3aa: CASSWQGHYGYTF; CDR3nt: TGTGCCAGCAGCTGGCAGGGCCACTATGGCTACACCTTC
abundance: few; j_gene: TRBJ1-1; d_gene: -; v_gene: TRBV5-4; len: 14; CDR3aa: CASSLYTGQNEAFF; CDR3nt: TGTGCCAGCAGCTTGTATACAGGCCAAAATGAAGCTTTCTTT
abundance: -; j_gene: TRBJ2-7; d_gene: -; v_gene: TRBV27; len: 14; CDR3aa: CASSLTDSSYEQYF; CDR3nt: TGTGCCAGCAGTTTAACCGACAGCTCCTACGAGCAGTACTTC
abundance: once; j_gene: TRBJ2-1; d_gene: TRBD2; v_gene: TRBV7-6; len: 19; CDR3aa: CASSLVGLAGGFSYNEQFF; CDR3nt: TGTGCCAGCAGCTTAGTAGGACTAGCGGGGGGGTTTTCCTACAATGAGCAGTTCTTC
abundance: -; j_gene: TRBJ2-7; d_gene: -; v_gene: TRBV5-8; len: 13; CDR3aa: CASPRDTTYEQYF; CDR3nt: TGTGCCAGCCCCCGGGACACCACCTACGAGCAGTACTTC
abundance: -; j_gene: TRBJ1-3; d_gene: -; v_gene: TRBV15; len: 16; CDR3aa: CATSRDREARGNTIYF; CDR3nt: TGTGCCACCAGCAGAGATCGAGAGGCGCGTGGAAACACCATATATTTT
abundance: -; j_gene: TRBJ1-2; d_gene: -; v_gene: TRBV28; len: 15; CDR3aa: CASSLSPGREVGYTF; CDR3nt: TGTGCCAGCAGTTTATCCCCCGGGAGGGAGGTCGGCTACACCTTC
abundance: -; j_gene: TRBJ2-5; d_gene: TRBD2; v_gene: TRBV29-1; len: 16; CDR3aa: CSVGESLAISGETQYF; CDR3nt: TGCAGCGTTGGAGAATCACTAGCGATCTCTGGGGAGACCCAGTACTTC
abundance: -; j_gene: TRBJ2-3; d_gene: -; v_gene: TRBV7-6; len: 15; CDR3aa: CASSLVRGSTDTQYF; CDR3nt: TGTGCCAGCAGCTTAGTACGGGGGAGCACAGATACGCAGTATTTT
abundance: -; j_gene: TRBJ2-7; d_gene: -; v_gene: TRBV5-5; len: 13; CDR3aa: CASSPLGTYEQYF; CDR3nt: TGTGCCAGCAGCCCTCTCGGCACCTACGAGCAGTACTTC
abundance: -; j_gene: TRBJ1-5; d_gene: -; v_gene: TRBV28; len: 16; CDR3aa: CASSAGRGYGNQPQHF; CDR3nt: TGTGCCAGCAGCGCAGGCAGGGGCTATGGGAATCAGCCCCAGCATTTT
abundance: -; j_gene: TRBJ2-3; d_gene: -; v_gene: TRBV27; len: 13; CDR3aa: CASSLSSGDTQYF; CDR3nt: TGTGCCAGCAGTTTATCTAGCGGAGATACGCAGTATTTT
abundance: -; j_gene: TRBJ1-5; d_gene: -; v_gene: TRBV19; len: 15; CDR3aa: CASSRGAGSNQPQHF; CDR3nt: TGTGCCAGTAGTAGGGGGGCTGGGAGCAATCAGCCCCAGCATTTT
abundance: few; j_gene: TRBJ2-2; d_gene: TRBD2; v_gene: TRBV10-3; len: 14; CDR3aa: CATGLAGTTGELFF; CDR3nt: TGTGCCACCGGACTAGCGGGGACCACCGGGGAGCTGTTTTTT
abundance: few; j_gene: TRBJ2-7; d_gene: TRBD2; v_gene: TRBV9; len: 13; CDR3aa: CASSVGLTYEQYF; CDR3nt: TGTGCCAGCAGCGTGGGACTAACCTACGAGCAGTACTTC
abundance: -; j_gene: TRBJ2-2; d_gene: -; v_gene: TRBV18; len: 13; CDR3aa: CASSPTHTGELFF; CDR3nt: TGTGCCAGCTCACCTACACATACCGGGGAGCTGTTTTTT
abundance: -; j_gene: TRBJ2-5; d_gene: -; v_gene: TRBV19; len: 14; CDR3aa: CASSQGFYRETQYF; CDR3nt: TGTGCCAGTAGTCAGGGTTTTTACCGAGAGACCCAGTACTTC
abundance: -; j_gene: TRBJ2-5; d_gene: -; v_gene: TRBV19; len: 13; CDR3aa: CASSIVVQETQYF; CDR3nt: TGTGCCAGTAGTATAGTCGTCCAAGAGACCCAGTACTTC
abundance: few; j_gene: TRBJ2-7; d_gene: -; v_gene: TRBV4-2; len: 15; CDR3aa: CASSQEGGSSYEQYF; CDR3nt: TGTGCCAGCAGCCAAGAGGGGGGAAGCTCCTACGAGCAGTACTTC
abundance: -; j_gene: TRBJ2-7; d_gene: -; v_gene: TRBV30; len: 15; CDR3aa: CAWTSWGRGPHEQYF; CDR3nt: TGTGCCTGGACCTCCTGGGGCAGGGGCCCCCACGAGCAGTACTTC
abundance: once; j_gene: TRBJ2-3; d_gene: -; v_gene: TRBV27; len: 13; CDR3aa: CASNVDGTDTQYF; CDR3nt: TGTGCCAGCAATGTCGACGGCACAGATACGCAGTATTTT
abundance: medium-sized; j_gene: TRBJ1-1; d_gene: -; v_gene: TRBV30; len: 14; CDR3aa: CAWNIGEGDTEAFF; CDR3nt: TGTGCCTGGAATATAGGGGAAGGTGACACTGAAGCTTTCTTT
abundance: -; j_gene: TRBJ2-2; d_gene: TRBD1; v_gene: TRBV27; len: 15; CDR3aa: CASTPGTGYTGELFF; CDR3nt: TGTGCCAGCACCCCCGGGACAGGGTACACCGGGGAGCTGTTTTTT
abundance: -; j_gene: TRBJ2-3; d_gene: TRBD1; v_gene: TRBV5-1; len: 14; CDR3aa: CASRGTGSTDTQYF; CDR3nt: TGCGCCAGCAGAGGGACAGGGAGCACAGATACGCAGTATTTT
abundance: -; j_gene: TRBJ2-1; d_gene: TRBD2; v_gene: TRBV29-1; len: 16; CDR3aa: CSVEGKRTSGGNEQFF; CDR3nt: TGCAGCGTTGAAGGGAAGAGGACTAGCGGGGGCAATGAGCAGTTCTTC
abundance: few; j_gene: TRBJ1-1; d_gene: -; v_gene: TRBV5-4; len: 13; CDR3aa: CASSTDLFSEAFF; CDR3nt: TGTGCCAGCAGCACTGATCTATTTTCTGAAGCTTTCTTT
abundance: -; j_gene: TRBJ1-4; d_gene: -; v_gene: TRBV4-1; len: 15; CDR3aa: CASSLPNPGNEKLFF; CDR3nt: TGCGCCAGCAGCCTCCCGAATCCGGGTAATGAAAAACTGTTTTTT
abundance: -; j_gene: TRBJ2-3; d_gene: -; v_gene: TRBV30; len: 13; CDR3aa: CAWSPAGTDTQYF; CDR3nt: TGTGCCTGGAGCCCCGCCGGCACAGATACGCAGTATTTT
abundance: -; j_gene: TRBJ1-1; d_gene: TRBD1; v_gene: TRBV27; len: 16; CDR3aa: CASSLRAGGTNTEAFF; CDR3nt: TGTGCCAGCAGTTTAAGGGCAGGGGGCACAAACACTGAAGCTTTCTTT
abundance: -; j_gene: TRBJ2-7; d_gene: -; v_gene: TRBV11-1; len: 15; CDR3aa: CASSLQGDYLYEQYF; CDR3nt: TGTGCCAGCAGCTTACAAGGAGACTACCTCTACGAGCAGTACTTC
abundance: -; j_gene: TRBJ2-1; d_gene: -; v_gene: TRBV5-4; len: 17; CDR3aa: CASNPLGGGELDNEQFF; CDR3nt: TGTGCCAGCAACCCTCTCGGGGGCGGGGAGCTAGACAATGAGCAGTTCTTC
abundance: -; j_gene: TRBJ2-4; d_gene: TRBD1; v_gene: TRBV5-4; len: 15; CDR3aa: CASSEGQLAKNIQYF; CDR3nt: TGTGCCAGCAGCGAGGGACAGTTAGCCAAAAACATTCAGTACTTC
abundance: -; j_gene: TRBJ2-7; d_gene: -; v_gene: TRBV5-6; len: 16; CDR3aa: CASSLERDRGIYEQYF; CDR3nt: TGTGCCAGCAGCCTCGAGCGGGACAGAGGGATATACGAGCAGTACTTC
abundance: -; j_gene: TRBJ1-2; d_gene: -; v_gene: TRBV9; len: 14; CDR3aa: CASSVGGPNYGYTF; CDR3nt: TGTGCCAGCAGCGTAGGAGGCCCTAACTATGGCTACACCTTC
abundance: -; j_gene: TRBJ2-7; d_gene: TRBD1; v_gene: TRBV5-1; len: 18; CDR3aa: CASSLAGTGERSSYEQYF; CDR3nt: TGCGCCAGCAGCTTGGCAGGGACAGGGGAAAGATCGTCCTACGAGCAGTACTTC
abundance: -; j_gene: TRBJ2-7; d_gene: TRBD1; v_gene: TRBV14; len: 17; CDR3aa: CASSQDKGTGGRYEQYF; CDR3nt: TGTGCCAGCAGCCAAGATAAAGGGACAGGGGGGCGGTACGAGCAGTACTTC
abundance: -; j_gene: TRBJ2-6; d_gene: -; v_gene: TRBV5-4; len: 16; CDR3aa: CASITRDHSGANVLTF; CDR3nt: TGTGCCAGCATAACCAGGGACCACTCTGGGGCCAACGTCCTGACTTTC
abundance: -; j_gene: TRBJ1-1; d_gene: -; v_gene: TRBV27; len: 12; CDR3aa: CASSLSGAVAFF; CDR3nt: TGTGCCAGCAGTTTATCAGGGGCGGTAGCTTTCTTT